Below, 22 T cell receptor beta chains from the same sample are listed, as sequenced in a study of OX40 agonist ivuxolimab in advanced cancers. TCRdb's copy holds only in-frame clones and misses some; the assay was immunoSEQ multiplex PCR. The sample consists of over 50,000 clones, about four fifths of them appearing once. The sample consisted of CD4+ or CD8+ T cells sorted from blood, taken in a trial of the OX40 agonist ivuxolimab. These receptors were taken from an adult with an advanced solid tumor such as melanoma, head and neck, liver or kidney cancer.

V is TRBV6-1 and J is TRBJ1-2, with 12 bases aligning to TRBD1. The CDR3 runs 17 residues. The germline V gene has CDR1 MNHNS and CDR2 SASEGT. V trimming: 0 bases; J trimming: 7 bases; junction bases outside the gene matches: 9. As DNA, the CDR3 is TGTGCCAGCAGTGAAGCGCTGGAAGGGACAGGGGGCGGTGGCTACACCTTC. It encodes CASSEALEGTGGGGYTF.

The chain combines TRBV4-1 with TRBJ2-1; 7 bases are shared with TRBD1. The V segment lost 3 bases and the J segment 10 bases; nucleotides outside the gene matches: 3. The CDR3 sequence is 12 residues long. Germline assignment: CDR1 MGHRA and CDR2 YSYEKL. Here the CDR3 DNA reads TGCGCCAGCAGCCACGGGACAGAAGAGCAGTTCTTC. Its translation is CASSHGTEEQFF.

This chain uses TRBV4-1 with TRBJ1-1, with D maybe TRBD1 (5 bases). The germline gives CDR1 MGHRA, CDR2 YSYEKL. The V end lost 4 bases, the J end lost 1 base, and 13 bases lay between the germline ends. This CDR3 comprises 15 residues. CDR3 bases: TGCGCCAGCAGCCTCCCCGGGGCGGGGAACACTGAAGCTTTCTTT. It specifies CASSLPGAGNTEAFF.

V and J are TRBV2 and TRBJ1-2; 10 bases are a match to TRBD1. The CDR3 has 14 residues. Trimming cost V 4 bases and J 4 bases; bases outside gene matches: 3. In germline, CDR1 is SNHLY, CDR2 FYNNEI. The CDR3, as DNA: TGTGCCAGCAGTGGGACAGGGGGGGGCTATGGCTACACCTTC. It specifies CASSGTGGGYGYTF. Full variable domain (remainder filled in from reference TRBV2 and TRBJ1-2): EPEVTQTPSHQVTQMGQEVILRCVPISNHLYFYWYRQILGQKVEFLVSFYNNEISEKSEIFDDQFSVERPDGSNFTLKIRSTKLEDSAMYFCASSGTGGGYGYTFGSGTRLTVV.

In nucleotides, the CDR3 is TGTGCCAGCAGAGAACTAGCGGGTTGGTCAGATACGCAGTATTTT. Protein: CASRELAGWSDTQYF. This chain connects TRBV6-5 to TRBJ2-3, with 9 bases lining up with TRBD2. Germline V CDR1 and CDR2: MNHEY, SVGAGI. The trim removed 6 bases at V and 4 bases at J, leaving 8 bases unmatched. This CDR3 region has 15 residues.

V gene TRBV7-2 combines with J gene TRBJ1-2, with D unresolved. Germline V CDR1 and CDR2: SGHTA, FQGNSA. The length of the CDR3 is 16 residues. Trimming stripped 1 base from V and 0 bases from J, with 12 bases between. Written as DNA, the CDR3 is TGTGCCAGCAGCTTAGTTTCGGGAGCCGCTAACTATGGCTACACCTTC. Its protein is CASSLVSGAANYGYTF.

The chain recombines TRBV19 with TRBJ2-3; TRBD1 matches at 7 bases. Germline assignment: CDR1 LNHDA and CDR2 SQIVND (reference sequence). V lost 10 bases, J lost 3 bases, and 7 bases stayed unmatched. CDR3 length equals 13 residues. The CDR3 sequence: CAIRQGGTDTQYF. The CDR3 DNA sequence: TGTGCCATTCGACAGGGCGGTACAGATACGCAGTATTTT. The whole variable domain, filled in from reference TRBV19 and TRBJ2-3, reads DGGITQSPKYLFRKEGQNVTLSCEQNLNHDAMYWYRQDPGQGLRLIYYSQIVNDFQKGDIAEGYSVSREKKESFPLTVTSAQKNPTAFYLCAIRQGGTDTQYFGPGTRLTVL.

CDR3 residues: CASSAVVAGGVVYNEQFF. In nucleotides, the CDR3 is TGTGCCAGCAGCGCCGTAGTAGCGGGGGGTGTTGTCTACAATGAGCAGTTCTTC. V and J are TRBV7-8 and TRBJ2-1; 10 nucleotides line up with TRBD2. CDR3 length: 18 amino acids. V lost 5 bases and J lost 3; bases outside the gene matches: 13. CDR1 and CDR2 from the germline V gene are SGHVS and FQNEAQ.

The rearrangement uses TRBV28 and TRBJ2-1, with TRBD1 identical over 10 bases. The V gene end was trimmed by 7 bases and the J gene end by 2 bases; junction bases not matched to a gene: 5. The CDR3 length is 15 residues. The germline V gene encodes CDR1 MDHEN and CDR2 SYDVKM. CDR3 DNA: TGTGCCAGCACCGCTGACAGGGGGCCCTACAATGAGCAGTTCTTC. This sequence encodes CASTADRGPYNEQFF.

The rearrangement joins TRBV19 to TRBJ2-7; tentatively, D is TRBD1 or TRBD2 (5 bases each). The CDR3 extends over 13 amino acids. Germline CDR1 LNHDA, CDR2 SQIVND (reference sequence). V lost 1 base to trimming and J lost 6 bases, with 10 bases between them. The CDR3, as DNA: TGTGCCAGTAGTATAGTTCAGGGACGCGAGCAGTACTTC. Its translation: CASSIVQGREQYF.

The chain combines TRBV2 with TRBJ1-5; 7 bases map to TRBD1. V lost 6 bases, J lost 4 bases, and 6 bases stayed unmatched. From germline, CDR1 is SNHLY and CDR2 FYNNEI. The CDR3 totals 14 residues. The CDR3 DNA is TGTGCCAGCAGATCCGGGACAGCTAATCAGCCCCAGCATTTT. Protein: CASRSGTANQPQHF.

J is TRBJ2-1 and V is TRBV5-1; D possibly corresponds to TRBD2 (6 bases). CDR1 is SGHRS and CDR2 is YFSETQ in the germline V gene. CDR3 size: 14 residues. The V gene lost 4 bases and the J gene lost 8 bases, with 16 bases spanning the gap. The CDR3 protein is CASSPGGERDEQFF. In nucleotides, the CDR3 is TGCGCCAGCAGCCCCGGCGGGGAGCGGGATGAGCAGTTCTTC.

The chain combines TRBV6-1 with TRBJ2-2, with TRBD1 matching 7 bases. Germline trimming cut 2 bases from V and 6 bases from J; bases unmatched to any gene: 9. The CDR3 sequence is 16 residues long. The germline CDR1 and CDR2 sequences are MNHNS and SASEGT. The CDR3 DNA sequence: TGTGCCAGCAGTGAAAGGGAGACAGGGAATGCCGGGGAGCTGTTTTTT. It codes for CASSERETGNAGELFF.

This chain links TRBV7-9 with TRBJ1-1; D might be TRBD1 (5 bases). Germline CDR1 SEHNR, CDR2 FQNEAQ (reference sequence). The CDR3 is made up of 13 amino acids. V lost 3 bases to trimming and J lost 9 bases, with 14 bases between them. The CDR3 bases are TGTGCCAGCAGCTTGGGACCTAGTGGAAAAGCTTTCTTT. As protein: CASSLGPSGKAFF.

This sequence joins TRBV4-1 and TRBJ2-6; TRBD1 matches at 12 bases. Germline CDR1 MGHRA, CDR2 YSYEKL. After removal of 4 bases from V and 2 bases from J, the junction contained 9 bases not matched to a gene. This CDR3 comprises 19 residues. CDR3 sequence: CASSRAVRDRGPGANVLTF. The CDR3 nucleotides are TGCGCCAGCAGCCGGGCCGTAAGGGACAGGGGGCCTGGGGCCAACGTCCTGACTTTC.

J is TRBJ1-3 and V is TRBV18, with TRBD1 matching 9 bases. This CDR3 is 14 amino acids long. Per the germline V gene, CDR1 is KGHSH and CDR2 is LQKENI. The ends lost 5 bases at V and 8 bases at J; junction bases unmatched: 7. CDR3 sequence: CASSTGQGRDTIYF. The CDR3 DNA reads TGTGCCAGCTCAACCGGACAGGGGCGAGACACCATATATTTT.

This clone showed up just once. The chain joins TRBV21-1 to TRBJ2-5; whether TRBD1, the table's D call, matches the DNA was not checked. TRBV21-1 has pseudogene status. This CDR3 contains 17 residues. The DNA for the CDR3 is TGTGCCAGCAGCAAGTGCAGGCTCAGTACCGGCCAAGAGACCCAGTACTTC. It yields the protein CASSKCRLSTGQETQYF.

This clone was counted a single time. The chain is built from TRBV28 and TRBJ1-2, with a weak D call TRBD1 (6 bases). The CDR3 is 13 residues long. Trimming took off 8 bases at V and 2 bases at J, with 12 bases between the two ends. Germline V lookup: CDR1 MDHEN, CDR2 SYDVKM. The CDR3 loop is CASFEGGNYGYTF. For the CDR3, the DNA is TGTGCCAGCTTTGAAGGGGGAAACTATGGCTACACCTTC.

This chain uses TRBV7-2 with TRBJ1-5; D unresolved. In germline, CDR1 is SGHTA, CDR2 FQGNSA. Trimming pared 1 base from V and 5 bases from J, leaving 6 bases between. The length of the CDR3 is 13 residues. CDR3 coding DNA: TGTGCCAGCAGCTTAGTGGGTTATCAGCCCCAGCATTTT. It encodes CASSLVGYQPQHF.

In nucleotides, the CDR3 is TGTGCCAGCAGCTTAGGGGCCAGGGGCTACGAGCAGTACTTC. The encoded protein is CASSLGARGYEQYF. This sequence joins TRBV7-8 and TRBJ2-5, with D perhaps matching TRBD1 (6 bases). The DNA end lines up better with TRBJ2-7; the J call may be wrong. The CDR3 runs 14 residues. Germline CDR1 and CDR2: SGHVS and FQNEAQ.

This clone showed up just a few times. The DNA for the CDR3 is TGTGCCAGCAGCTTATCCAGCAGCAATCAGCCCCAGCATTTT. Its translation is CASSLSSSNQPQHF. The V call is TRBV7-9, the J call TRBJ1-5; D gene unclear. The CDR3 extends over 14 amino acids. Trimming removed 2 bases from V and 1 base from J, with 6 bases in between. The germline V gene has CDR1 SEHNR and CDR2 FQNEAQ (reference sequence).

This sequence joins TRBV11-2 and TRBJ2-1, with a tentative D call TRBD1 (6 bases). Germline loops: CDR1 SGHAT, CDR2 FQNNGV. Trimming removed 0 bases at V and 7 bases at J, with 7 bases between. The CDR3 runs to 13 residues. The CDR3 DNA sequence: TGTGCCAGCAGCTTAGATAGGGGGAATGAGCAGTTCTTC. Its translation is CASSLDRGNEQFF. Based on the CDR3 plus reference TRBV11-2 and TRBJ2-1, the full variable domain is EAGVAQSPRYKIIEKRQSVAFWCNPISGHATLYWYQQILGQGPKLLIQFQNNGVVDDSQLPKDRFSAERLKGVDSTLKIQPAKLEDSAVYLCASSLDRGNEQFFGPGTRLTVL.